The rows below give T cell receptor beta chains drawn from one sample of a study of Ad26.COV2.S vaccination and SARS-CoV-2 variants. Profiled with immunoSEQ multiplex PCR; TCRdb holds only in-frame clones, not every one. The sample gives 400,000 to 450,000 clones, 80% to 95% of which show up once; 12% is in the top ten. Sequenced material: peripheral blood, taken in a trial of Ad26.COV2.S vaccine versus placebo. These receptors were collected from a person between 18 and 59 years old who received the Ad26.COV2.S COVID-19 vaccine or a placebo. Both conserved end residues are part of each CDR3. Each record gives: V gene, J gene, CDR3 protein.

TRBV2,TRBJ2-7,CASNERARGEQYF
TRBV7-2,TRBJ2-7,CASSLLAGVSVQYF
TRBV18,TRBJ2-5,CASSRPGSETQYF
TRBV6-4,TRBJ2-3,CASSDGGSSTDTQYF
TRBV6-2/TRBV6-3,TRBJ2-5,CASSYSGLAGDKETQYF
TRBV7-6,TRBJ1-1,CASSLGQGATEAFF
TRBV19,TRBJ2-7,CASRLDLNSYEQYF
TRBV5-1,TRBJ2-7,CASSLSGPGLTTYEQYF
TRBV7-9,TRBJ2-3,CASSSLETSTDTQYF
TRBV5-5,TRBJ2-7,CASSLSVSYEQYF
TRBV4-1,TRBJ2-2,CASSFGTRSGELFF
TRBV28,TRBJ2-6,CASRSLWAASPGANVLTF
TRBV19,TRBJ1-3,CASSHDRSSGNTIYF
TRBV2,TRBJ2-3,CASRLLAGGPDTQYF
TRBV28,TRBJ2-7,CASSPSTGRIREQYF
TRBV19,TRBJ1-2,CASSMGRGANYGYTF
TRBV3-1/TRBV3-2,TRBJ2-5,CASSQDSSAAPMETQYF
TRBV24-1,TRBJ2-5,CATSRAGQETQYF
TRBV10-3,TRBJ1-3,CAIGSTGTFSSGNTIYF
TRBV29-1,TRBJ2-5,CSVVFPAFWETQYF
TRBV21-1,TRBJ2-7,CASSKIRTSAFYEQYF
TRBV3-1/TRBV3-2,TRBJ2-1,CASTGAGGLYNEQFF
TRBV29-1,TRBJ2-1,CSVSGSELIEQFF
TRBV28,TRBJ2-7,CASKPGLEFYEQYF
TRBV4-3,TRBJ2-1,CASSREGGSGSRYEQFF
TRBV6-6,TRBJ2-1,CASSLTSGSPAFF
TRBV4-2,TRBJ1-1,CASSQWTGNEEAFF
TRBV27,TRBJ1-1,CASSFLEGNTEAFF
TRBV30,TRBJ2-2,CAWSVLKGQGELFF
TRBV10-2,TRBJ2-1,CASEGQGYNEQFF
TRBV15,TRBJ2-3,CATSRVGSALATQYF
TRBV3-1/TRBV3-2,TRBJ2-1,CASSQRLAGKRHNEQFF
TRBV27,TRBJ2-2,CASSLISANTGELFF
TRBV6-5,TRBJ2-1,CASSSLPSGNEQFF
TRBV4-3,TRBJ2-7,CASSQGQGAYEQYF
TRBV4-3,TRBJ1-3,CASSQDKGTSGNTIYF
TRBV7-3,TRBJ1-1,CASSFLQVLNTEAFF
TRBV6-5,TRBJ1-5,CASSLAGGNQPQHF
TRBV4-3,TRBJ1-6,CASSQARGAGGSPLHF
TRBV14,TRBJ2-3,CASSQAPASVGTDTQYF
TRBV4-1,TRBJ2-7,CASSQAQGTGSYEQYF
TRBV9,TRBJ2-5,CASSVGGGPQRETQYF
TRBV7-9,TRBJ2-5,CASSSGLAGEVETQYF
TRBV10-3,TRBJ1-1,CAISAWGQGTLFEAFF
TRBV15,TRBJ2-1,CATSRAWTSGTNEQFF
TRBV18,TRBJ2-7,CASSPSLQGRAYEQYF
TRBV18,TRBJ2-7,CASSPRGEYEQYF
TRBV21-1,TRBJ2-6,CASSKPTGGVSGANVLTF
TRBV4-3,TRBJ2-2,CASSRTLERAGGTGELFF
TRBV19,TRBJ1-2,CASIRTENYGYTF
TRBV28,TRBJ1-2,CASSLRTARSSRGYTF
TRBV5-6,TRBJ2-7,CASSRVPQEQYF
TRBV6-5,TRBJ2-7,CASSYSSLASVYEQYF
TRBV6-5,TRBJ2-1,CASRPTSKNEQFF
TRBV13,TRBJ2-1,CASSGRQGSYNEQFF
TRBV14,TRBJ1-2,CASSQVVNGGYTF
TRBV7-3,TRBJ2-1,CASSLNSYNEQFF
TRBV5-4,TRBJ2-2,CASSPWTAGTGELFF
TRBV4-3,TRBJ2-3,CASSQEGTGGITDTQYF